This is a list of T cell receptor beta chains from one sample in a study of blood T cells in healthy people across ages. Using its own MiXCR run on the 5' RACE reads, TCRdb lists one record per CDR3 protein. Among some 640,000 distinct CDR3 sequences listed, more than 40% were seen once. Sequenced material: blood. Source of these receptors: an older woman in good health. Both conserved end residues are part of each CDR3. A D gene is named only where the DNA matches it firmly. The size of a clone is reported for some rows only, either as once, few or many, or as a class for expanded clones.

j_gene | abundance | v_gene | d_gene | CDR3aa | CDR3nt
TRBJ2-3 | . | TRBV27 | TRBD2 | CASSHRLAGGPWDTQYF | TGTGCCAGCAGTCATCGACTAGCGGGAGGGCCGTGGGATACGCAGTATTTT
TRBJ2-7 | . | TRBV12-3/TRBV12-4 | . | CASSLTGIVDEQYF | TGTGCCAGCAGTTTAACTGGGATTGTCGACGAGCAGTACTTC
TRBJ2-5 | . | TRBV10-3 | . | CAHALGVQETQYF | TGTGCCCACGCCCTGGGCGTACAAGAGACCCAGTACTTC
TRBJ2-7 | few | TRBV20-1 | TRBD2 | CSARTSGTEQYF | TGCAGTGCCCGGACTAGCGGGACCGAGCAGTACTTC
TRBJ2-7 | many | TRBV29-1 | . | CSVSPDHSYEQYF | TGCAGCGTTAGCCCGGACCATTCCTACGAGCAGTACTTC
TRBJ2-1 | . | TRBV10-3 | TRBD2 | CAISESVAGHNEQFF | TGTGCCATCAGTGAGTCGGTAGCGGGGCACAATGAGCAGTTCTTC
TRBJ2-1 | few | TRBV4-1 | TRBD2 | CASSQGLAGARNEQFF | TGCGCCAGCAGCCAAGGGTTAGCGGGAGCTCGTAATGAGCAGTTCTTC
TRBJ2-7 | . | TRBV7-8 | TRBD2 | CASSLARIAGHSSYEQYF | TGTGCCAGCAGCTTAGCCCGGATAGCGGGACATAGCTCCTACGAGCAGTACTTC
TRBJ1-6 | . | TRBV20-1 | . | CSASSWESNSPLHF | TGCAGTGCTAGTAGCTGGGAGAGTAATTCACCCCTCCACTTT
TRBJ2-7 | . | TRBV27 | . | CASSLAWEGPYEQYF | TGTGCCAGCAGCCTTGCTTGGGAAGGGCCCTACGAGCAGTACTTC
TRBJ2-7 | . | TRBV11-1 | TRBD1 | CASSQGQAITYEQYF | TGTGCCAGCAGCCAGGGACAGGCGATTACATACGAGCAGTACTTC
TRBJ1-2 | few | TRBV6-5 | . | CASSYSAGYSGYTF | TGTGCCAGCAGTTACTCCGCAGGGTACAGTGGCTACACCTTC
TRBJ2-7 | . | TRBV20-1 | . | CSATLDLYEQYF | TGCAGTGCCACCCTGGACTTATACGAGCAGTACTTC
TRBJ1-2 | few | TRBV6-1 | . | CASSEAVLTDGYTF | TGTGCCAGCAGTGAAGCTGTCCTCACGGATGGCTACACCTTC
TRBJ2-1 | . | TRBV6-6 | TRBD2 | CASNYTSGSSYNEQFF | TGTGCCAGCAATTATACTAGCGGATCCTCCTACAATGAGCAGTTCTTC
TRBJ2-5 | few | TRBV5-4 | . | CASSSKHQGETQYF | TGTGCCAGCAGCTCCAAACACCAGGGCGAGACCCAGTACTTC
TRBJ2-7 | once | TRBV3-1 | . | CASSRYNRSHEQYF | TGTGCCAGCAGCCGATATAACAGGTCCCACGAGCAGTACTTC
TRBJ2-1 | . | TRBV11-3 | . | CASSLGKGGRGGNEQFF | TGTGCCAGCAGCTTAGGAAAAGGAGGGAGGGGGGGCAATGAGCAGTTCTTC
TRBJ2-7 | . | TRBV18 | . | CASSPLEGTSEQYF | TGTGCCAGCTCACCCCTGGAGGGCACCAGCGAGCAGTACTTC
TRBJ2-5 | . | TRBV5-1 | . | CASSFGGNGGTETQYF | TGCGCCAGCAGCTTTGGGGGGAATGGAGGGACAGAGACCCAGTACTTC
TRBJ2-7 | few | TRBV30 | TRBD2 | CAWSGVAGVYYEQYF | TGTGCCTGGAGCGGTGTCGCGGGAGTATACTACGAGCAGTACTTC
TRBJ2-2 | . | TRBV5-1 | . | CASSLGITGHRTGELFF | TGCGCCAGCAGCCTTGGAATTACGGGACATCGAACAGGGGAGCTGTTTTTT
TRBJ2-7 | few | TRBV7-9 | . | CASSPQRELYEQYF | TGTGCCAGCAGCCCCCAACGGGAGTTATACGAGCAGTACTTC
TRBJ2-1 | . | TRBV6-5 | TRBD2 | CASSLSLAGGWNEQFF | TGTGCCAGCAGTCTCTCCCTAGCGGGAGGTTGGAATGAGCAGTTCTTC
TRBJ2-1 | . | TRBV6-2/TRBV6-3 | TRBD2 | CASSGGLATYNEQFF | TGTGCCAGCAGTGGGGGACTAGCGACCTACAATGAGCAGTTCTTC
TRBJ1-5 | . | TRBV15 | TRBD1 | CATSRDVGQGKGGSQHF | TGTGCCACCAGCAGAGATGTGGGACAGGGTAAAGGTGGCTCCCAGCATTTT
TRBJ1-5 | . | TRBV6-1 | . | CASSEAYPRQPQHF | TGTGCCAGCAGTGAAGCGTACCCACGGCAGCCCCAGCATTTT
TRBJ2-5 | . | TRBV28 | TRBD1 | CATGTGSPETQYF | TGTGCCACCGGGACAGGCAGCCCAGAGACCCAGTACTTC
TRBJ2-3 | . | TRBV7-2 | TRBD2 | CASSPNQAGATDTQYF | TGTGCCAGCAGCCCCAACCAAGCGGGGGCTACAGATACGCAGTATTTT
TRBJ2-5 | few | TRBV4-3 | . | CASSQAWRTGEQYF | TGCGCCAGCAGCCAAGCGTGGCGGACTGGAGAGCAGTACTTC
TRBJ1-2 | . | TRBV29-1 | TRBD1 | CSVDPPGQGNGYTF | TGCAGCGTAGATCCACCGGGACAGGGTAATGGCTACACCTTC
TRBJ2-5 | . | TRBV7-8 | TRBD2 | CASSLAAGRYEETQYF | TGTGCCAGCAGCTTAGCAGCGGGGCGCTATGAAGAGACCCAGTACTTC
TRBJ2-5 | few | TRBV14 | TRBD2 | CASSPRTSGSMKTQYF | TGTGCCAGCAGCCCTCGGACTAGCGGGAGTATGAAGACCCAGTACTTC
TRBJ1-1 | . | TRBV20-1 | . | CSAEYSTTNTEAFF | TGCAGTGCCGAGTACAGCACCACGAACACTGAAGCTTTCTTT
TRBJ1-1 | . | TRBV27 | . | CASSPRLGNTEAFF | TGTGCCAGCAGCCCCAGGCTGGGGAACACTGAAGCTTTCTTT
TRBJ1-4 | . | TRBV7-2 | . | CASSRVLTATNEKLFF | TGTGCCAGCAGCAGAGTTCTGACTGCAACTAATGAAAAACTGTTTTTT
TRBJ1-2 | few | TRBV29-1 | . | CSVEELYGYTF | TGCAGCGTTGAAGAGCTCTATGGCTACACCTTC
TRBJ2-1 | few | TRBV5-1 | TRBD2 | CASSPGLAGFYNEQFF | TGCGCCAGCAGTCCAGGACTAGCGGGTTTCTACAATGAGCAGTTCTTC
TRBJ1-1 | . | TRBV14 | TRBD1 | CASSQALQGAMNTEAFF | TGTGCCAGCAGCCAAGCTCTCCAGGGGGCCATGAACACTGAAGCTTTCTTT
TRBJ2-7 | . | TRBV7-2 | TRBD2 | CASSQTGTSMYEQYF | TGTGCCAGCAGCCAAACCGGGACTAGCATGTACGAGCAGTACTTC
TRBJ2-3 | . | TRBV5-6 | TRBD2 | CASSLVSSGADTQYF | TGTGCCAGCAGCTTGGTGTCTAGCGGGGCAGATACGCAGTATTTT
TRBJ2-7 | . | TRBV29-1 | . | CSVDSRANEQYF | TGCAGCGTTGATTCCAGGGCCAATGAGCAGTACTTC
TRBJ2-7 | few | TRBV4-3 | TRBD1 | CASSQELGTGSLYEQYF | TGCGCCAGCAGCCAAGAACTTGGGACAGGGTCCCTTTACGAGCAGTACTTC
TRBJ2-1 | few | TRBV4-2 | TRBD2 | CASSQDGTSGRAWFF | TGTGCCAGCAGCCAAGATGGGACTAGCGGGAGGGCGTGGTTCTTC
TRBJ2-1 | . | TRBV20-1 | . | CSAHLMEGPYNERFF | TGCAGTGCCCACCTCATGGAGGGCCCCTACAATGAGCGGTTCTTC
TRBJ2-3 | . | TRBV7-3 | TRBD1 | CASSLLGQGMDTQYF | TGTGCCAGCAGCTTATTGGGACAGGGAATGGATACGCAGTATTTT
TRBJ1-5 | few | TRBV28 | . | CASDAGEGRKPQHF | TGTGCCAGCGATGCGGGGGAGGGAAGGAAGCCCCAGCATTTT
TRBJ2-3 | . | TRBV6-1 | . | CASSLSQGGEDTQYF | TGTGCCAGCAGCTTAAGCCAGGGAGGAGAAGATACGCAGTATTTT